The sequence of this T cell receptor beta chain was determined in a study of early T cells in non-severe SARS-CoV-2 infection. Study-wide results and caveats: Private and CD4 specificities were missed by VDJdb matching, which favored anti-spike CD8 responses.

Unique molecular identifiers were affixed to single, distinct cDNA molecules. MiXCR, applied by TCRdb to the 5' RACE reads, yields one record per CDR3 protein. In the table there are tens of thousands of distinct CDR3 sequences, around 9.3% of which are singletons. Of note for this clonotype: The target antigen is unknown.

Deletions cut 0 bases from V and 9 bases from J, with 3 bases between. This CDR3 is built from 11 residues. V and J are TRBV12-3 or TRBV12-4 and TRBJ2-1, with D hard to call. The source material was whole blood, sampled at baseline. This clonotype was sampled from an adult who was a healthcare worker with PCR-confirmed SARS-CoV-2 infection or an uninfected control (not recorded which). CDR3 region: CASSLAVEQFF. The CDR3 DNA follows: TGTGCCAGCAGTTTAGCGGTTGAGCAGTTCTTC.